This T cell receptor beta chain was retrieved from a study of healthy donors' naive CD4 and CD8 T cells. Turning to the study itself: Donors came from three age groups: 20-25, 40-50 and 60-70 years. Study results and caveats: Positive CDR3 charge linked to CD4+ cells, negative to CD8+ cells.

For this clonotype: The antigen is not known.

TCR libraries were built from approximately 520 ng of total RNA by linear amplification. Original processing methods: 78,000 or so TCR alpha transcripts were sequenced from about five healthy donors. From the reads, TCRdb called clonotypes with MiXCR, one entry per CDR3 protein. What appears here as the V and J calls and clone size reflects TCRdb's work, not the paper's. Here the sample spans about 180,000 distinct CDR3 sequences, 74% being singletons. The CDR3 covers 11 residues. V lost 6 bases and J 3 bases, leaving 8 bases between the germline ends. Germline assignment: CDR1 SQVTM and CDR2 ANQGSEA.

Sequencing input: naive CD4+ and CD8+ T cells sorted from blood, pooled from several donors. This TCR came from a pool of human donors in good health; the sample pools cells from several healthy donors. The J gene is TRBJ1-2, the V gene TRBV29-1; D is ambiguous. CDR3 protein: CSVEGHYGYTF. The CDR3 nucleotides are TGCAGCGTGGAGGGCCACTATGGCTACACCTTC.